The sequence of this T cell receptor (beta chain) was determined in a study of T cell responses to AZD1222 COVID-19 vaccine. Study conclusions and caveats: Researchers took repertoire samples only after the peak T cell response had come. Females outnumbered males among donors, who were mostly white British; clonal diversity was possibly underestimated.

Comment on this clone: Antigen unknown.

Per the germline V gene, CDR1 is KGHSY and CDR2 is FQNENV. This CDR3 comprises 15 residues. With V trimmed by 0 bases and J by 5 bases, 4 bases remained unmatched. Clones were sequenced by immunoSEQ multiplex PCR, and TCRdb holds only the in-frame ones, with some missing. The sample holds 84,000 or so clones, 87% seen once. The chain joins TRBV16 to TRBJ1-5; 7 bases fit TRBD1. The material sequenced was peripheral blood, taken on day 0 of AZD1222 vaccination. The origin of this receptor is an adult in good health. CDR3 in DNA: TGTGCCAGCAGCCAATCGGGACAGCTTCATCAGCCCCAGCATTTT. It codes for CASSQSGQLHQPQHF.